Described below is a single T cell receptor (beta chain) sequence and its context. The record originates from a study of T cells in Graves' hyperthyroidism and ophthalmopathy. Looking at the study overall: At initial diagnosis, before any treatment had begun, peripheral blood was obtained.

The V gene's germline CDR1 is DFQATT and CDR2 SNEGSKA (reference sequence). Trimming took off 2 bases at V and 4 bases at J, with 27 bases between the two ends. The CDR3 loop spans 18 amino acids. RNA transcripts yielded amplified TCR beta CDR3 regions. The primer set for the first-round RT-PCR of the TCR CDR3 was HTBI. TCRdb fed the multiplex PCR reads into MiXCR, producing one record per CDR3 protein. This table holds roughly 740,000 distinct CDR3 sequences, approximately 16% found once. The origin of this receptor is a man aged 18 to 29 with Graves' hyperthyroidism. Sequenced input: blood. The chain carries TRBV20-1 and TRBJ2-7, with a possible D match to TRBD1 (5 bases). CDR3 sequence: CSARSLGLDLTRPYEQYF. In nucleotides, the CDR3 is TGCAGTGCTAGATCTCTGGGGCTAGACCTCACCCGCCCTTACGAGCAGTACTTC.